The next 22 T cell receptor beta chains were all read from a single sample in a study of human T cells and chemical hapten exposure. A single record per CDR3 protein comes from TCRdb applying MiXCR to the RACE reads. The sample gives 100,000 or so distinct CDR3 sequences, 34% of which show up once; more than 2.5% is in the top ten. Time point described: patch test 3, about 24 weeks after DPC sensitization. As for treatment: therapeutic diphenylcyclopropenone sensitization with weekly scalp DPC. The source material was whole blood, sampled in connection with sensitization to the hapten diphenylcyclopropenone (DPC). The receptors were sampled from a man aged 35 to 55 with alopecia areata. Some clones in this sample may be carry-over from other donors' samples.

This clonotype was found a few times. The genes are TRBV11-2 and TRBJ2-2, with 10 bases that match TRBD2. The CDR3 covers 17 residues. V gave up 5 bases and J gave up 5 bases; unmatched junction bases: 11. From germline, CDR1 is SGHAT and CDR2 FQNNGV. The CDR3 coding sequence is TGTGCCAGCAGCCGGGGGGCTAGCGGGAGTAGGACCGGGGAGCTGTTTTTT. Translated: CASSRGASGSRTGELFF.

This clonotype was recorded a few times. The chain has TRBV5-1 and TRBJ2-4; D ambiguous. Germline values: CDR1 SGHRS, CDR2 YFSETQ. The V gene lost 2 bases and the J gene lost 0 bases, with 6 bases spanning the gap. There are 14 residues in the CDR3. CDR3 sequence reads: CASSFGLAKNIQYF. The CDR3 coding sequence is TGCGCCAGCAGCTTCGGCCTAGCCAAAAACATTCAGTACTTC.

The chain has TRBV12-5 and TRBJ2-7; possibly TRBD2 for D (6 bases). CDR1 and CDR2 from the germline V gene are LGHNT and FRNRAP. With 1 base removed from V and 2 bases from J, the gap between germline ends came to 9 bases. The CDR3 is made up of 14 amino acids. The CDR3 sequence: CASGLAGDPYEQYF. Written as DNA, the CDR3 is TGTGCTAGTGGTTTGGCGGGGGATCCCTACGAGCAGTACTTC. The full variable domain, with the rest looked up from reference TRBV12-5 and TRBJ2-7, is DARVTQTPRHKVTEMGQEVTMRCQPILGHNTVFWYRQTMMQGLELLAYFRNRAPLDDSGMPKDRFSAEMPDATLATLKIQPSEPRDSAVYFCASGLAGDPYEQYFGPGTRLTVT.

This clonotype was picked up a small number of times. The V call is TRBV20-1, the J call TRBJ2-4; 9 bases match TRBD1. CDR3 size: 17 residues. V trimming: 0 bases; J trimming: 1 base; junction bases outside the gene matches: 7. The germline gives CDR1 DFQATT, CDR2 SNEGSKA (reference sequence). The CDR3 coding sequence is TGCAGTGCTAGAGATAGGACAGGGGACTTGGCCAAAAACATTCAGTACTTC. Translating gives CSARDRTGDLAKNIQYF.

The table lists this clonotype with a few counts. The V gene is TRBV29-1, the J gene TRBJ2-1, with TRBD1 identical over 10 bases. The CDR3 is 13 residues long. Germline CDR1 and CDR2: SQVTM and ANQGSEA. The J segment lost 7 bases and the V segment lost 4 bases, leaving 4 bases of the junction unmatched. The CDR3 region is CSVGQGAKNEQFF. The CDR3 nucleotides are TGCAGCGTTGGACAGGGGGCGAAGAATGAGCAGTTCTTC.

The chain is built from TRBV20-1 and TRBJ1-5, with D perhaps matching TRBD1 (6 bases). Trimming removed 1 base at V and 2 bases at J, with 12 bases between. This CDR3 is built from 15 residues. Germline V gene data show CDR1 as DFQATT and CDR2 as SNEGSKA (reference sequence). CDR3 sequence: CSARVRSGGNQPQHF. CDR3 sequence (DNA): TGCAGTGCTAGAGTTAGGTCAGGGGGCAATCAGCCCCAGCATTTT.

The chain has TRBV6-1 and TRBJ2-7; D gene unclear. Germline lookup yields CDR1 MNHNS and CDR2 SASEGT. V shed 4 bases and J shed 1 base, with 2 bases lying between them. The CDR3 has 11 amino acids. In nucleotides, the CDR3 is TGTGCCAGCAGTGCATCCTACGAGCAGTACGTC. Its protein is CASSASYEQYV.

The genes are TRBV6-2 or TRBV6-3 and TRBJ2-3, with D possibly TRBD1 on 5 matching bases. This CDR3 region has 18 residues. Deletions cut 2 bases from V and 6 bases from J, with 24 bases between. Germline V gene sequence: CDR1 MNHEY, CDR2 SVGEGT. The CDR3 sequence: CASSYPDIGSGLTDTQYF. CDR3 DNA: TGTGCCAGCAGTTACCCGGACATCGGGTCCGGTTTAACGGATACGCAGTATTTT.

The chain couples TRBV7-8 to TRBJ2-7; 10 nucleotides align to TRBD2. J was trimmed by 2 bases and V by 4 bases; bases with no gene match: 5. Germline CDR1 SGHVS, CDR2 FQNEAQ. The CDR3 has 15 residues. The CDR3, as DNA: TGTGCCAGCAGCTATTCCGGGACTAGCGCCTACGAGCAGTACGTC. It translates to CASSYSGTSAYEQYV.

V is TRBV12-3 or TRBV12-4 and J is TRBJ1-4; TRBD1 might be the D (6 bases). Between the trimmed V and J ends, which lost 2 bases and 8 bases, there was a span of 18 bases. The CDR3 loop spans 16 amino acids. For the CDR3, the DNA is TGTGCCAGCAGTTTAATGGCGGGGGCTAGCGGGGAAAAACTGTTTTTT. Translated, it gives CASSLMAGASGEKLFF.

The gene calls are TRBV6-6 and TRBJ1-3; no firm D call. The V end lost 10 bases, the J end lost 4 bases, and 11 bases lay between the germline ends. The CDR3 sequence is 12 residues long. The germline V gene encodes CDR1 MNHNY and CDR2 SVGAGI (reference sequence). The CDR3 DNA reads TGTGCCACTATGATGGGCGGAAACACCATATATTTT. Translating it yields CATMMGGNTIYF.

The V and J genes are TRBV7-9 and TRBJ2-5; TRBD2 matches 10 bases. The CDR3 spans 16 residues. Germline V gene lookup returns CDR1 SEHNR and CDR2 FQNEAQ (reference sequence). The V segment lost 2 bases and the J segment 5 bases; nucleotides outside the gene matches: 8. The chain's CDR3 is CASSLSAGGPGETQYF. Here the CDR3 DNA reads TGTGCCAGCAGCTTATCAGCGGGAGGGCCGGGGGAGACCCAGTACTTC.

This sequence joins TRBV6-5 and TRBJ2-7; 9 nucleotides agree with TRBD1. This CDR3 spans 14 amino acids. The V segment lost 5 bases and the J segment 7 bases; nucleotides outside the gene matches: 9. Germline V gene data show CDR1 as MNHEY and CDR2 as SVGAGI. CDR3 sequence reads: CASSETGGRGEQYF. As DNA, the CDR3 is TGTGCCAGCAGTGAAACAGGGGGCCGGGGGGAGCAGTACTTC.

The chain combines TRBV20-1 with TRBJ2-4; no clear D gene. Trimming took off 3 bases at V and 8 bases at J, with 20 bases between the two ends. CDR1 DFQATT and CDR2 SNEGSKA come from the germline V gene (reference sequence). The CDR3 contains 15 residues. The CDR3: CSASRYPNDADIQYF. The CDR3 coding sequence is TGCAGTGCTAGCCGATACCCCAATGACGCGGACATTCAGTACTTC.

The genes are TRBV20-1 and TRBJ2-7, with a weak D call TRBD2 (6 bases). CDR3 length: 13 amino acids. Germline CDR1 reads DFQATT; CDR2 reads SNEGSKA (reference sequence). The V end was cut by 6 bases, the J end by 2 bases, with 14 bases between. Here the CDR3 reads CSAWGDEAYEQYF. The DNA of the CDR3 is TGCAGTGCCTGGGGGGATGAAGCCTACGAGCAGTACTTC.

This clonotype turned up a few times. The V and J genes are TRBV12-3 or TRBV12-4 and TRBJ2-1; 8 bases align to TRBD2. The CDR3 has 14 amino acids. Unmatched junction bases numbered 12, after V lost 10 bases and J lost 7 bases. CDR3 loop: CANTEREIGNEQFF. CDR3 coding DNA: TGTGCCAACACTGAGCGGGAGATTGGGAATGAGCAGTTCTTC.

The chain uses TRBV20-1 and TRBJ2-1, with unresolved D. The germline V gene has CDR1 DFQATT and CDR2 SNEGSKA (reference sequence). CDR3 size: 13 residues. Trimming took 5 bases from V and 9 from J, leaving 17 bases between them. The CDR3 DNA follows: TGCAGTGCTGGCATCCGGAGCGATGGTGAGCAGTTCTTC. Protein: CSAGIRSDGEQFF.

The V and J genes are TRBV5-4 and TRBJ2-5; TRBD2 matches 9 bases. Germline V gene data show CDR1 as SGHNT and CDR2 as YYREEE (reference sequence). The CDR3 length is 13 residues. Losses at the gene ends were 10 bases for V and 2 bases for J; bases not matched to a gene: 6. CDR3 amino acids: CASTLAGQETQYF. CDR3 coding DNA: TGTGCCTCCACCCTAGCGGGACAAGAGACCCAGTACTTC.

This clonotype was picked up a small number of times. The rearrangement uses TRBV28 and TRBJ2-3, with D perhaps TRBD2 (6 bases). This CDR3 comprises 17 residues. CDR1 MDHEN and CDR2 SYDVKM come from the germline V gene. V dropped 4 bases and J dropped 3 bases, with 20 bases sitting between them. The CDR3 reads CASSSPLLALGTDTQYF. Written as DNA, the CDR3 is TGTGCCAGCAGTTCCCCCCTGCTAGCGTTGGGGACAGATACGCAGTATTTT.

The chain has TRBV27 and TRBJ2-5; 7 bases map to TRBD1. This CDR3 comprises 14 residues. Germline V gene data show CDR1 as MNHEY and CDR2 as SMNVEV (reference sequence). V gave up 5 bases and J gave up 3 bases; unmatched junction bases: 6. In DNA, the CDR3 is TGTGCCAGCAGTCCCTGGACAGGAGAAGAGACCCAGTACTTC. This codes for CASSPWTGEETQYF.

The rearrangement joins TRBV9 to TRBJ2-3; 9 nucleotides line up with TRBD2. The germline V gene encodes CDR1 SGDLS and CDR2 YYNGEE. The CDR3 runs to 16 residues. After removal of 0 bases from V and 1 base from J, the junction contained 3 bases not matched to a gene. The CDR3 here is CASSVGSGSGTDTQYF. CDR3 bases: TGTGCCAGCAGCGTAGGTAGCGGGAGTGGCACAGATACGCAGTATTTT.

The CDR3 reads CASSLARGSGQYF. The CDR3, as DNA: TGTGCCAGCAGTTTAGCGAGGGGTAGCGGGCAGTACTTC. J is TRBJ2-7 and V is TRBV12-3 or TRBV12-4; maybe TRBD2 (6 bases). Deletions cut 0 bases from V and 9 bases from J, with 12 bases between. The CDR3 spans 13 residues.